These 3 T cell receptor beta chains were all obtained from the same sample, sequenced in a study of beta chain features in type 1 diabetes. Of the isolated RNA, all was reverse transcribed, and so the sequenced material was expressed TCRB transcripts. The assay was immunoSEQ multiplex PCR, and TCRdb's table has in-frame clones only and misses some. Here the sample spans over 150,000 clones, approximately 10% being singletons. Overall study results and limits: Patients with Type 1 diabetes showed moderately but significantly shorter TCRB CDR3s in all four CD4+ subsets.

For these receptors, no antigen is known. Sequencing input: central memory CD4+ T cells from blood. These receptors were obtained from a man aged 25 to 40 with type 1 diabetes.

V usage is TRBV28 and J usage is TRBJ2-1; 12 bases are a match to TRBD2. This CDR3 contains 15 residues. Germline V gives CDR1 MDHEN, CDR2 SYDVKM. The V gene end was trimmed by 6 bases and the J gene end by 6 bases; junction bases not matched to a gene: 6. CDR3 loop: CASSKGTSGRNEQFF. CDR3 in DNA: TGTGCCAGCAGCAAAGGGACTAGCGGGCGCAATGAGCAGTTCTTC.

The table lists this clone with a few counts. The chain is built from TRBV7-3 and TRBJ1-1; tentative D call: TRBD1 (5 bases). CDR3 length: 17 residues. Germline assignment: CDR1 SGHTA and CDR2 FQGTGA. With 2 bases removed from V and 0 bases from J, the gap between germline ends came to 16 bases. The CDR3 is CASSLGSGHLLNTEAFF. CDR3 in DNA: TGTGCCAGCAGCTTAGGGTCTGGACACCTACTGAACACTGAAGCTTTCTTT. Supplemented by reference TRBV7-3 and TRBJ1-1, the full variable domain reads GAGVSQTPSNKVTEKGKYVELRCDPISGHTALYWYRQSLGQGPEFLIYFQGTGAADDSGLPNDRFFAVRPEGSVSTLKIQRTERGDSAVYLCASSLGSGHLLNTEAFFGQGTRLTVV.

As DNA, the CDR3 is TGCGCCAGCAGCCAAGGGGTCGACAGGAGTTATGGCTACACCTTC. It is translated as CASSQGVDRSYGYTF. The chain employs TRBV4-1 and TRBJ1-2; weak D call: TRBD1 (6 bases). Between the trimmed V and J ends, which lost 1 base and 5 bases, there was a span of 14 bases. Germline V gene data show CDR1 as MGHRA and CDR2 as YSYEKL. The CDR3 extends over 15 amino acids.